The 3 T cell receptor beta chains listed next were all sequenced from one sample in a study of molecular identifiers for immune sequencing clone quantification. Using its own MiXCR run on the PCR reads, TCRdb lists one record per CDR3 protein. Of about half a million distinct CDR3 sequences listed, around 23% are singletons. Sequencing was performed on naive CD8+ T cells from blood, with Jurkat cell RNA spiked in. Sample subset: FACS-sorted CD8+CD4-CCR7+CD45RA+ naive T cells. The receptors shown here come from a human donor in good health. Some libraries in this study had Jurkat cell RNA spiked in.

This clonotype was detected only a few times. The V call is TRBV4-3, the J call TRBJ2-7, with 14 bases fitting TRBD2. The V gene's germline CDR1 is LGHNA and CDR2 YSLEER. V was pared by 0 bases and J by 2 bases, with 9 bases of the junction left unmatched. This CDR3 has 19 residues. CDR3 coding DNA: TGCGCCAGCAGCCAAGATACGGGACTAGCGGGAGTGGGGACCTACGAGCAGTACTTC. Protein product: CASSQDTGLAGVGTYEQYF.

This clonotype occurred a few times. The CDR3 DNA reads as TGTGCCAGCAGCGGGGGACTGGCCCCCAACGAGCAGTACTTC. It encodes CASSGGLAPNEQYF. This sequence joins TRBV5-4 and TRBJ2-7; D is perhaps TRBD2 (6 bases). CDR1 and CDR2 from the germline V gene are SGHNT and YYREEE (reference sequence). The CDR3 sequence is 14 residues long. The ends were cut back, 4 bases at V and 5 bases at J, with 16 bases in the middle.

This clonotype has ten or more counts. The chain joins TRBV5-4 to TRBJ1-2; D is unclear. The germline V gene encodes CDR1 SGHNT and CDR2 YYREEE (reference sequence). Trimming removed 4 bases at V and 0 bases at J, with 10 bases between. The CDR3 is 14 amino acids. The DNA for the CDR3 is TGTGCCAGCAGCGCAGAACGAGCTAACTATGGCTACACCTTC. Protein product: CASSAERANYGYTF.